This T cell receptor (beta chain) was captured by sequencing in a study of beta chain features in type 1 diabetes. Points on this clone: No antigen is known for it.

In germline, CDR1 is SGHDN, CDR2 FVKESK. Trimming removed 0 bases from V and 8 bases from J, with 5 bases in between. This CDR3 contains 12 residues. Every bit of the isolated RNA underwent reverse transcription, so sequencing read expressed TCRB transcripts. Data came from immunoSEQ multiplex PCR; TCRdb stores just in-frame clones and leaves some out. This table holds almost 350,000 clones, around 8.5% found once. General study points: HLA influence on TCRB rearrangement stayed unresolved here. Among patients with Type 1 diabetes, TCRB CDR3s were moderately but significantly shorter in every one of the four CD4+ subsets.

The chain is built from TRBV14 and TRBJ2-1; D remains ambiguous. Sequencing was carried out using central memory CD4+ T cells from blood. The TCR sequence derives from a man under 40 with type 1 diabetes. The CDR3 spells CASSQDIDEQFF. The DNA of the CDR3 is TGTGCCAGCAGCCAAGATATCGATGAGCAGTTCTTC.